Sequencing of this T cell receptor (beta chain) was carried out in a study of Graves' ophthalmopathy and Graves' hyperthyroidism. Other autoimmune diseases, uncontrolled infections, pregnancy or lactation ruled patients out of participation. Someone took the PBMCs out of more than 8.5 ml of fresh peripheral blood. From RNA, the CDR3 regions of TCR beta chains were amplified and sequenced. HTBI primers were employed in first-round RT-PCR, then a second-round multiplex PCR followed. TCRdb reprocessed the multiplex PCR reads via MiXCR and lists one record per CDR3 protein. The data contain about 340,000 distinct CDR3 sequences, about a sixth of them singletons. The CDR3 is made up of 13 amino acids. Trimming left V 7 bases short and J 4 bases short, with 14 bases between. The germline CDR1 and CDR2 sequences are SNHLY and FYNNEI. This clonotype was seen many times.

This clonotype was obtained from an adult man with Graves' ophthalmopathy. Sequencing used peripheral blood. The rearrangement joins TRBV2 to TRBJ2-7, with D maybe TRBD1 (7 bases). The CDR3 reads CASMQGEAYEQYF. The CDR3 bases are TGTGCCAGCATGCAGGGGGAGGCGTACGAGCAGTACTTC.